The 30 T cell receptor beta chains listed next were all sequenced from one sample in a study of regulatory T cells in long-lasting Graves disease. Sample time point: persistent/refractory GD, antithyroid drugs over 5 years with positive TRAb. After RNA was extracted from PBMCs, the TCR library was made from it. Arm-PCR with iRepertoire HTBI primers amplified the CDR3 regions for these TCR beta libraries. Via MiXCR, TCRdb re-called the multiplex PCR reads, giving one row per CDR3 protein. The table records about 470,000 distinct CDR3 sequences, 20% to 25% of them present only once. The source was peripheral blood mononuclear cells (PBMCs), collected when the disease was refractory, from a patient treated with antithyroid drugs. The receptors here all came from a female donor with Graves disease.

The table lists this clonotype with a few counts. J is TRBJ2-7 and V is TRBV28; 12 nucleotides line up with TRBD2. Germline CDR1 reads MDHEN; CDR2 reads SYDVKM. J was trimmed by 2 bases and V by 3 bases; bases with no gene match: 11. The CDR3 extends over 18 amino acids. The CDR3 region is CASSFRGLAGGPTYEQYF. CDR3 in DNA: TGTGCCAGCAGTTTTCGTGGGCTAGCGGGAGGGCCGACCTACGAGCAGTACTTC.

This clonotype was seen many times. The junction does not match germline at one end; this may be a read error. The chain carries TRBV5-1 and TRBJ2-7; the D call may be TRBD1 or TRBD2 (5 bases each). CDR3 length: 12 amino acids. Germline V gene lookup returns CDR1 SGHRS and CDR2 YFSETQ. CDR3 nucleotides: TGTGCCAGTAGGGACGGGCACTACGAGCAGTACTTC. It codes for CASRDGHYEQYF. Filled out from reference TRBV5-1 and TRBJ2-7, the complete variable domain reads KAGVTQTPRYLIKTRGQQVTLSCSPISGHRSVSWYQQTPGQGLQFLFEYFSETQRNKGNFPGRFSGRQFSNSRSEMNVSTLELGDSALYLCASRDGHYEQYFGPGTRLTVT.

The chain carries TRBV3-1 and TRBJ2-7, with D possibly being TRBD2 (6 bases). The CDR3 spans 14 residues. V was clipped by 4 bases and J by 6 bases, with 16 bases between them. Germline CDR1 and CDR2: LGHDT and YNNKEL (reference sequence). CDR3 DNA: TGTGCCAGCAGCCCCGCGGGGTCACCCCGCGAGCAGTACTTC. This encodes CASSPAGSPREQYF.

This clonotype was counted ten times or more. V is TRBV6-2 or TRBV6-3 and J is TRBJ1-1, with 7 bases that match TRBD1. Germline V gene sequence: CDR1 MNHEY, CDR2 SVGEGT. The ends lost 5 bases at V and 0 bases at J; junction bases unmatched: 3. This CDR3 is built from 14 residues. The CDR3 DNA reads TGTGCCAGCAGTCAACAGGGGATGAACACTGAAGCTTTCTTT. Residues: CASSQQGMNTEAFF.

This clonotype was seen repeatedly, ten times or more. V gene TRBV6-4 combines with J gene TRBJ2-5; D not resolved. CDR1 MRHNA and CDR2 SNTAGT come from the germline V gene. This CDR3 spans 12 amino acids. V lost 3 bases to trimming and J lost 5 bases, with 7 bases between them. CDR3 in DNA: TGTGCCAGCAGTGAAATGGGGGAGACCCAGTACTTC. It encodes CASSEMGETQYF.

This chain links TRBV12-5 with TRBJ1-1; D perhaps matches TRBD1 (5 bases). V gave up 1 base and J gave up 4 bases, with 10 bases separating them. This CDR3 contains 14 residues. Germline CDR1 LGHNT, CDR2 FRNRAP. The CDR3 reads CASGLGGGGTEAFF. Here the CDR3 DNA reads TGTGCTAGTGGTTTGGGGGGGGGGGGCACTGAAGCTTTCTTT.

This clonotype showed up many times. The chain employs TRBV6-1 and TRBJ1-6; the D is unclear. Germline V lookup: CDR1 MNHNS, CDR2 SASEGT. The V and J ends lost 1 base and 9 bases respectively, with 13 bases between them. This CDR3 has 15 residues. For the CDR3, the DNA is TGTGCCAGCAGTGAAGAGAAATTCGGAGGTTCACCCCTCCACTTT. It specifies CASSEEKFGGSPLHF.

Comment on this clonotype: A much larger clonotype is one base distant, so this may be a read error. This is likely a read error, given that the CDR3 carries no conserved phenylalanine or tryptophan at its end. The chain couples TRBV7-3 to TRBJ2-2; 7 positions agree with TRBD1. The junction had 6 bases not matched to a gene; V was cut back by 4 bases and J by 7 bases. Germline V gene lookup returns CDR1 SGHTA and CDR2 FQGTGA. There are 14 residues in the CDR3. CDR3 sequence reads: CASSSQGYIGELFS. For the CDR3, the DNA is TGTGCCAGCAGCTCACAGGGGTATATCGGGGAGCTGTTTTCT.

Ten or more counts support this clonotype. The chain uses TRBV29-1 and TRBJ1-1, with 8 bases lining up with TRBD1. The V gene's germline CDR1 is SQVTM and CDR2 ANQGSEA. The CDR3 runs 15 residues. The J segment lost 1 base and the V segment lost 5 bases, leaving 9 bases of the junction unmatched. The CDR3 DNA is TGCAGCGTTCACGGACAGGGAGGGAGGAACACTGAAGCTTTCTTT. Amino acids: CSVHGQGGRNTEAFF. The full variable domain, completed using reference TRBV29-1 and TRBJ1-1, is SAVISQKPSRDICQRGTSLTIQCQVDSQVTMMFWYRQQPGQSLTLIATANQGSEATYESGFVIDKFPISRPNLTFSTLTVSNMSPEDSSIYLCSVHGQGGRNTEAFFGQGTRLTVV.

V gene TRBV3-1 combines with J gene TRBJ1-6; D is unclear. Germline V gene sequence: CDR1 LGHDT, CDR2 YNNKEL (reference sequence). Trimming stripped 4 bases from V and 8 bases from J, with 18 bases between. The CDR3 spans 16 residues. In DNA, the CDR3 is TGTGCCAGCAGCCCTTACTACTCAGGAAGGGATTCACCCCTCCACTTT. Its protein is CASSPYYSGRDSPLHF.

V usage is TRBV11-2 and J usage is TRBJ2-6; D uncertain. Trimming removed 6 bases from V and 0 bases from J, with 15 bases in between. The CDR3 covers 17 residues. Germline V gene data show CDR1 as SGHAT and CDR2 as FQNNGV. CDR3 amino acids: CASRRFSLSSGANVLTF. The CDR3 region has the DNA TGTGCCAGCAGGCGGTTTTCGTTGAGCTCTGGGGCCAACGTCCTGACTTTC.

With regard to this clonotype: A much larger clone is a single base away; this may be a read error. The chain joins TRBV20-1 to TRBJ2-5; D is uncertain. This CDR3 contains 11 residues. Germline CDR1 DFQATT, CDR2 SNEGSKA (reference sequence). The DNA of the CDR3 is TGCAGTGCTAGGGTCAGAGAGGCCCAGTACTTC. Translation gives CSARVREAQYF.

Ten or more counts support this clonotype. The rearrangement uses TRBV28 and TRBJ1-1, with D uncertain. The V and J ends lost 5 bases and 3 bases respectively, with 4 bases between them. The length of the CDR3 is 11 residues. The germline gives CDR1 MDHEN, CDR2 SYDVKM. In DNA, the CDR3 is TGTGCCAGCAGTGTGCACACTGAAGCTTTCTTT. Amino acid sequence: CASSVHTEAFF.

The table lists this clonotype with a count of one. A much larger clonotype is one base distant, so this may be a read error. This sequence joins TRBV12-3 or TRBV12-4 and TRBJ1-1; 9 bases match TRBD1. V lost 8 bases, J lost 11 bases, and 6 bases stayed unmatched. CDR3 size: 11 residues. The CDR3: CASGSGTGAFF. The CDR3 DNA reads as TGTGCCAGCGGCTCCGGGACAGGGGCTTTCTTT.

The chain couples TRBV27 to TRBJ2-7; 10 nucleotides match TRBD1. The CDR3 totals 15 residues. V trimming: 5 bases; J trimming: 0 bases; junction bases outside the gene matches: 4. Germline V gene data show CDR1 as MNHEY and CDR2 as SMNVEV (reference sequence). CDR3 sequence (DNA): TGTGCCAGCAGTGGGACAGGGGTAGGCTCCTACGAGCAGTACTTC. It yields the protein CASSGTGVGSYEQYF.

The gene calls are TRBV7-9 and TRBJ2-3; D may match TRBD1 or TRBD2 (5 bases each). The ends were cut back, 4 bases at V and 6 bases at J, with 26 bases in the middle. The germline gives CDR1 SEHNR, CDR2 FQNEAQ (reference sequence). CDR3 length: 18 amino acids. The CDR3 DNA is TGTGCCAGCAGCTCCTTGCCGGGACGCAAACCACACCCCGATACGCAGTATTTT. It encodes CASSSLPGRKPHPDTQYF.

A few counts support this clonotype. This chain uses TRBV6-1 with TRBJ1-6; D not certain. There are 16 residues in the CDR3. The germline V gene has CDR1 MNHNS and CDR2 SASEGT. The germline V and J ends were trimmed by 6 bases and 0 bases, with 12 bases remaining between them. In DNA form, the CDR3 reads TGTGCCAGCAGCTCGAGGTCTAACTCCTATAATTCACCCCTCCACTTT. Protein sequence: CASSSRSNSYNSPLHF.

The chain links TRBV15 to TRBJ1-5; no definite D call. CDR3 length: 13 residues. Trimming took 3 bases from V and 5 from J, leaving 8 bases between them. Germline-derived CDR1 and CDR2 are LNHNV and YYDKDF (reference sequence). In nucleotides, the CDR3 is TGTGCCACCAGCAGGCCCGATTATCAGCCCCAGCATTTT. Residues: CATSRPDYQPQHF. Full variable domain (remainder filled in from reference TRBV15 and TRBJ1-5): DAMVIQNPRYQVTQFGKPVTLSCSQTLNHNVMYWYQQKSSQAPKLLFHYYDKDFNNEADTPDNFQSRRPNTSFCFLDIRSPGLGDTAMYLCATSRPDYQPQHFGDGTRLSIL.

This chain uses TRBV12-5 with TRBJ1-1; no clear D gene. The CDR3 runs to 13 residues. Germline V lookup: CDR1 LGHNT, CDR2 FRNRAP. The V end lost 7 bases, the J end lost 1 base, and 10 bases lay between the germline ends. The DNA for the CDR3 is TGTGCTAGTGCCCTCGGCTCGAACACTGAAGCTTTCTTT. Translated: CASALGSNTEAFF.

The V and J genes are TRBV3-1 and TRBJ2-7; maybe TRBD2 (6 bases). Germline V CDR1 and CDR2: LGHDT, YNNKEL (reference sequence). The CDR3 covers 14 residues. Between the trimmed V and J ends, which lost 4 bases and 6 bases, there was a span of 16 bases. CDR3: CASSPNLPGGEQYF. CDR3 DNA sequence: TGTGCCAGCAGCCCCAACCTACCCGGGGGCGAGCAGTACTTC.

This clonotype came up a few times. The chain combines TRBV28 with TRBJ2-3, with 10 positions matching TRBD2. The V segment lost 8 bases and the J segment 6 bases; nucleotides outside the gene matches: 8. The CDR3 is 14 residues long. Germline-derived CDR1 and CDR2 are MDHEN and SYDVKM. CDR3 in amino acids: CASGASGSSDTQYF. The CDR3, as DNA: TGTGCCAGCGGGGCTAGCGGGAGTTCTGATACGCAGTATTTT.

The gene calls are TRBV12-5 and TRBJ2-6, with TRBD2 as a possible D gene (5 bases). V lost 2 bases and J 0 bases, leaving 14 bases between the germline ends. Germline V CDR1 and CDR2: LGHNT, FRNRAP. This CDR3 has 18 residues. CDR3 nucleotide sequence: TGTGCTAGTGGTTTGAGGCCGGGGTGGGTCTCTGGGGCCAACGTCCTGACTTTC. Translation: CASGLRPGWVSGANVLTF.

In nucleotides, the CDR3 is TGTGCCAGCTCACCAAACAGGGCGGGTCAGCCCCAGCATTTT. Residues: CASSPNRAGQPQHF. The V call is TRBV18, the J call TRBJ1-5; tentative D call: TRBD1 (6 bases). The V and J ends lost 2 bases and 6 bases respectively, with 11 bases between them. The CDR3 consists of 14 residues. Germline CDR1 is KGHSH and CDR2 is LQKENI.

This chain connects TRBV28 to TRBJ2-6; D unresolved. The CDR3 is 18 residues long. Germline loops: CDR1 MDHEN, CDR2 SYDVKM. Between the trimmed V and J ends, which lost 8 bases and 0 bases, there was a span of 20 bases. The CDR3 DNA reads TGTGCCAGCGGTGGTAGGGATCCCTCACTCTCTGGGGCCAACGTCCTGACTTTC. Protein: CASGGRDPSLSGANVLTF. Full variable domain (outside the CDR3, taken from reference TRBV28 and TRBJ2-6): DVKVTQSSRYLVKRTGEKVFLECVQDMDHENMFWYRQDPGLGLRLIYFSYDVKMKEKGDIPEGYSVSREKKERFSLILESASTNQTSMYLCASGGRDPSLSGANVLTFGAGSRLTVL.

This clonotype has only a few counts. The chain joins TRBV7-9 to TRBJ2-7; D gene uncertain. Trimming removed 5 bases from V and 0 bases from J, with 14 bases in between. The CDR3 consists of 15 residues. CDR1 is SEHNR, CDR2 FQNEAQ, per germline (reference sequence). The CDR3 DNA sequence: TGTGCCAGCAGCCATTGGACCGTTCGCTCCTACGAGCAGTACTTC. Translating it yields CASSHWTVRSYEQYF. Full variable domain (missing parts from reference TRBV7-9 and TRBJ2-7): DTGVSQNPRHKITKRGQNVTFRCDPISEHNRLYWYRQTLGQGPEFLTYFQNEAQLEKSRLLSDRFSAERPKGSFSTLEIQRTEQGDSAMYLCASSHWTVRSYEQYFGPGTRLTVT.

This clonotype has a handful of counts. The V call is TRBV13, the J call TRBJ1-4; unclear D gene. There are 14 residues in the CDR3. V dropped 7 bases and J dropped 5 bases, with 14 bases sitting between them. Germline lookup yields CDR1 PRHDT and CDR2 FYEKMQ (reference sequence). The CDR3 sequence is CASTRRLENEKLFF. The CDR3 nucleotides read TGTGCCAGCACCCGGCGACTCGAGAATGAAAAACTGTTTTTT. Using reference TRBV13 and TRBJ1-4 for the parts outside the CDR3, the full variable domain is AAGVIQSPRHLIKEKRETATLKCYPIPRHDTVYWYQQGPGQDPQFLISFYEKMQSDKGSIPDRFSAQQFSDYHSELNMSSLELGDSALYFCASTRRLENEKLFFGSGTQLSVL.

The CDR3 protein is CASTKRQGAEAFF. The CDR3 DNA sequence: TGTGCCAGCACCAAAAGACAGGGGGCGGAAGCTTTCTTT. The rearrangement links TRBV27 to TRBJ1-1; 10 bases map to TRBD1. The V gene end was trimmed by 7 bases and the J gene end by 8 bases; junction bases not matched to a gene: 7. This CDR3 has 13 residues. Germline assignment: CDR1 MNHEY and CDR2 SMNVEV (reference sequence).

The CDR3 region has the DNA TGTGCCAGCAGTTGGGCTAGCGACAATGAGCAGTTCTTC. Its protein product is CASSWASDNEQFF. J is TRBJ2-1 and V is TRBV28; D possibly corresponds to TRBD2 (6 bases). The CDR3 totals 13 residues. Germline values: CDR1 MDHEN, CDR2 SYDVKM. V lost 4 bases to trimming and J lost 5 bases, with 9 bases between them.

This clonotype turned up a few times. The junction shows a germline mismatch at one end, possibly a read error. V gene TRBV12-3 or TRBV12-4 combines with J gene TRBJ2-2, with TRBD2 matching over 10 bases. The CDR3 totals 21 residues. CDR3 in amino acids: CASSFNPILGSGGKNTGELLF. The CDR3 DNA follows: TGTGCCAGCAGTTTTAACCCAATATTGGGTAGCGGGGGGAAGAACACCGGGGAGCTGCTTTTT.

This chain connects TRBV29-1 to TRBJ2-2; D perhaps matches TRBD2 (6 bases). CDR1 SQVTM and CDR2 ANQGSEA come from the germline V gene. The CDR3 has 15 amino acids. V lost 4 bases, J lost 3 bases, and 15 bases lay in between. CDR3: CSVAWQGGDTGELFF. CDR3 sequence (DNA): TGCAGCGTTGCGTGGCAGGGAGGTGACACCGGGGAGCTGTTTTTT.